This T cell receptor beta chain emerged from a study of a mutant IDH1 vaccine in newly diagnosed glioma. About the study: Most had both radiotherapy and temozolomide beforehand; others had only one.

Time point in this sample: week 35, safety follow-up. Vaccination used 300 ug of mutant IDH1 20-mer peptide per dose, with topical imiquimod. TCRdb keeps only in-frame clones here, not all; method: immunoSEQ multiplex PCR. This repertoire shows about 69,000 clones, around 84% found once; its top ten account for approximately 2%. Germline CDR1 reads MGHRA; CDR2 reads YSYEKL. The CDR3 runs to 15 residues. The V gene end was trimmed by 4 bases and the J gene end by 0 bases; junction bases not matched to a gene: 4. As concerns this clone: Its antigen is currently unknown.

The TCR originated in a man aged 25-45 years with glioma. This material consisted of PBMCs, taken from a glioma patient whose treatment included an IDH1 peptide vaccine. The rearrangement links TRBV4-1 to TRBJ2-7; TRBD1 matches at 9 bases. In DNA, the CDR3 is TGCGCCAGCAGCCCGGGACAGGGACCCTCCTACGAGCAGTACTTC. Translation: CASSPGQGPSYEQYF.